A selection of T cell receptor beta chains follows, all from one sample in a study of blood T cells in healthy people across ages. TCRdb reprocessed the 5' RACE reads with MiXCR, giving one entry per CDR3 protein. The repertoire holds 850,000 to 1,300,000 distinct CDR3 sequences, over 35% seen once, with 18% in the top ten. Sequencing input: blood. The receptors stem from a woman aged 60 to 75 in good health. CDR3s include the opening cysteine and the closing phenylalanine or tryptophan. The D gene is left open where the match is weak. Rows may omit the clone size; those that give it use once, few, many or a size class.

TRBV24-1	TRBJ2-3	-	-	CATSEMRGTDTQYF	TGTGCCACCAGTGAGATGCGCGGCACAGATACGCAGTATTTT
TRBV28	TRBJ1-2	-	-	CASRSDAGQGYGYTF	TGTGCCAGCAGATCCGACGCGGGACAAGGCTATGGCTACACCTTC
TRBV20-1	TRBJ2-3	TRBD1	-	CSAIFRQGAKDTQYF	TGCAGTGCCATCTTTCGACAGGGGGCAAAAGATACGCAGTATTTT
TRBV6-1	TRBJ1-6	-	-	CASSEEYFSPLHF	TGTGCCAGCAGTGAGGAGTACTTCTCACCCCTCCACTTT
TRBV5-1	TRBJ1-4	TRBD1	-	CASSPDRVVRNEKLFF	TGCGCCAGCAGTCCTGACAGGGTTGTAAGAAATGAAAAACTGTTTTTT
TRBV20-1	TRBJ2-1	-	once	CSASTANEQFF	TGCAGTGCTAGTACCGCAAATGAGCAGTTCTTC
TRBV6-1	TRBJ1-6	-	few	CASIAGTPGNSPLHF	TGTGCCAGCATAGCCGGGACACCTGGCAATTCACCCCTCCACTTT
TRBV10-3	TRBJ1-4	-	-	CAISDGRQGGEKLFF	TGTGCCATCAGTGACGGCCGCCAGGGAGGTGAAAAACTGTTTTTT
TRBV9	TRBJ1-5	-	-	CASSVQFYVPAEGNQPQHF	TGTGCCAGCAGCGTACAATTCTACGTGCCGGCGGAAGGTAATCAGCCCCAGCATTTT
TRBV24-1	TRBJ2-5	-	-	CATSDKGETQYF	TGTGCCACCAGTGATAAGGGAGAGACCCAGTACTTC
TRBV29-1	TRBJ2-7	-	-	CSVYGASEQYF	TGCAGCGTTTACGGAGCGTCCGAGCAGTACTTC
TRBV5-1	TRBJ2-7	-	-	CASSLAGSPISHEQYF	TGCGCCAGCAGCTTGGCAGGGTCTCCTATATCCCACGAGCAGTACTTC
TRBV3-1	TRBJ1-6	-	-	CASSQGWKNNSPLHF	TGTGCCAGCAGCCAAGGGTGGAAGAATAATTCACCCCTCCACTTT
TRBV25-1	TRBJ2-7	TRBD1	few	CASSEYGGQGGSYEQYF	TGTGCCAGCAGTGAATATGGGGGACAGGGGGGCTCCTACGAGCAGTACTTC
TRBV27	TRBJ2-3	-	-	CASSLRLALTDTQYF	TGTGCCAGCAGTTTACGACTGGCTCTCACAGATACGCAGTATTTT
TRBV15	TRBJ2-3	-	-	CATSRDMAATDTQYF	TGTGCCACCAGCAGAGATATGGCAGCCACAGATACGCAGTATTTT
TRBV6-5	TRBJ1-2	-	few	CASSSGIANYGYTF	TGTGCCAGCTCCTCCGGAATCGCTAACTATGGCTACACCTTC
TRBV5-5	TRBJ1-3	-	once	CASSLVSSGNTIYF	TGTGCCAGCAGCTTGGTTAGCTCTGGAAACACCATATATTTT
TRBV11-2	TRBJ2-3	-	-	CASSWVVGPMGDTQYF	TGTGCCAGCAGCTGGGTGGTGGGACCCATGGGAGATACGCAGTATTTT
TRBV6-4	TRBJ2-3	-	-	CASSELARADTQYF	TGTGCCAGCAGTGAATTAGCGCGCGCAGATACGCAGTATTTT
TRBV29-1	TRBJ2-1	-	few	CSVEENRRGNNEQFF	TGCAGCGTTGAAGAAAACAGGAGAGGGAACAATGAGCAGTTCTTC
TRBV4-1	TRBJ2-3	TRBD2	-	CASSQEWRELGIGQYF	TGCGCCAGCAGCCAAGAATGGCGGGAGTTAGGCATCGGGCAGTATTTT
TRBV9	TRBJ2-5	TRBD2	few	CASSPRLAGVAQETQYF	TGTGCCAGCAGCCCGAGACTAGCGGGAGTGGCGCAAGAGACCCAGTACTTC
TRBV5-4	TRBJ2-1	TRBD2	-	CASSSGGKREQFF	TGTGCCAGCAGCTCGGGAGGAAAACGTGAGCAGTTCTTC
TRBV29-1	TRBJ1-4	-	-	CSVVEALYGEKLFF	TGCAGCGTTGTGGAGGCACTTTACGGTGAAAAACTGTTTTTT
TRBV9	TRBJ2-5	TRBD1	few	CASSARTGGREETQYF	TGTGCCAGCAGCGCCCGGACAGGCGGCAGGGAAGAGACCCAGTACTTC
TRBV7-6	TRBJ2-1	-	-	CASSLVSGSEQFF	TGTGCCAGCAGCTTAGTTAGCGGAAGTGAGCAGTTCTTC
TRBV6-1	TRBJ2-1	-	-	CASSATSQRAAYEQFF	TGTGCCAGCAGTGCGACAAGCCAGCGGGCCGCCTATGAGCAGTTCTTC
TRBV29-1	TRBJ2-2	TRBD2	-	CSAGPTSAGELFF	TGCAGCGCTGGACCTACTAGCGCCGGGGAGCTGTTTTTT
TRBV12-3/TRBV12-4	TRBJ1-5	TRBD1	-	CASSSGQGAMRQPQHF	TGTGCCAGCAGCTCGGGACAGGGGGCGATGCGTCAGCCCCAGCATTTT
TRBV7-9	TRBJ1-2	-	-	CASSFETGQGFGYTF	TGTGCCAGCAGCTTTGAAACAGGGCAAGGCTTTGGGTACACCTTC
TRBV11-2	TRBJ2-1	-	few	CASSLATRHNEQFF	TGTGCCAGCAGCTTAGCCACTAGACACAATGAGCAGTTCTTC
TRBV12-3/TRBV12-4	TRBJ1-5	-	few	CASPRDIDSNQPQHF	TGTGCCAGCCCTCGGGACATTGATAGCAATCAGCCCCAGCATTTT
TRBV6-2/TRBV6-3	TRBJ2-7	TRBD2	-	CASSYSRVQRGENEQYF	TGTGCCAGCAGTTACTCGAGGGTCCAGCGGGGGGAGAACGAGCAGTACTTC
TRBV5-4	TRBJ1-1	-	-	CASSRWADTEAFF	TGTGCCAGCAGCCGCTGGGCGGACACTGAAGCTTTCTTT
TRBV6-2/TRBV6-3	TRBJ1-2	-	-	CASNQDRPYGYTF	TGTGCCAGCAATCAAGACAGGCCCTATGGCTACACCTTC
TRBV29-1	TRBJ2-7	TRBD1	few	CSVEGSAGTGAYEQYF	TGCAGCGTTGAAGGATCCGCCGGGACAGGGGCTTACGAGCAGTACTTC
TRBV12-5	TRBJ2-7	-	-	CASGSTEGSSYEQYF	TGTGCTAGTGGTTCGACCGAGGGTAGCTCCTACGAGCAGTACTTC
TRBV29-1	TRBJ1-2	-	few	CSVEMRDIIGGYTF	TGCAGCGTTGAGATGCGGGACATAATAGGGGGCTACACCTTC
TRBV20-1	TRBJ1-6	TRBD1	-	CSATGQGNSPLHF	TGCAGTGCTACGGGACAGGGGAATTCACCCCTCCACTTT